The TCR beta chain described here comes from a study of cytomegalovirus exposure and HLA in healthy donors. V trimming: 7 bases; J trimming: 0 bases; junction bases outside the gene matches: 3. Germline CDR1 SQVTM, CDR2 ANQGSEA. The CDR3 runs to 13 residues. The donors gave bone marrow, and they were healthy. Amplification used 60 Vbeta primers and 13 Jbeta primers. Method: immunoSEQ multiplex PCR; TCRdb's copy keeps in-frame clones and lacks some. There are about 130,000 clones in the sample; about 10% occur only once, and 4.6% lies in the top ten. Sequencing was done on a sample of PBMCs. This clonotype originated in a woman between 18 and 29 years old in good health and CMV-seropositive. V is TRBV29-1 and J is TRBJ1-5, with 7 nucleotides matching TRBD1. The CDR3 loop is CSAGTDSNQPQHF. For the CDR3, the DNA is TGCAGCGCCGGGACAGATAGCAATCAGCCCCAGCATTTT.